The entry below describes one T cell receptor (beta chain). Antigen: not known. Unstimulated Tregs (CD4+CD25+CD127-) and CD4+CD25- non-Tregs were sorted from PBMCs. This entry is derived from a study of Tregs in tolerant kidney transplant recipients. Findings and caveats of the study: No direct test of biological reproducibility was done here. The small number of patients limits these findings pending further validation.

Profiling relied on immunoSEQ multiplex PCR, and the TCRdb table lists in-frame clones only, not all of them. Counted here are 85,000 to 90,000 clones, approximately 94% occurring once; the ten biggest clones make up about 4.9%. The sample consisted of CD8+ T cells from blood. The clonotype was recovered from a human donor in good health.

The chain's CDR3 is CASSLSWDRGRSYGYTF. The CDR3 DNA reads as TGTGCCAGCAGTTTATCGTGGGACAGGGGGCGATCCTATGGCTACACCTTC. The chain combines TRBV27 with TRBJ1-2; TRBD1 aligns across 12 bases. J was trimmed by 4 bases and V by 0 bases; bases with no gene match: 6. Germline-derived CDR1 and CDR2 are MNHEY and SMNVEV (reference sequence). The CDR3 consists of 17 residues.